The sequence of this T cell receptor beta chain was determined in a study of T-cell reconstitution after alpha-beta-depleted transplantation in children. Broader study findings: It was surviving recipient T cells and thymic progenitors that gave some patients high TCRbeta diversity at day 60. One year post-transplant, T-cell counts and diversity were largely derived from T cells produced anew. Expanded graft clones, several hundred of them, were reportedly the source of alpha-beta T cells about two months after transplant.

Germline V gene lookup returns CDR1 SGHTA and CDR2 FQGNSA. Trimming cost V 5 bases and J 4 bases; bases outside gene matches: 9. The CDR3 covers 16 residues. Unique molecular identifiers were built into the TCRbeta library. Each CDR3 protein gets one entry after TCRdb re-called the PCR reads with MiXCR. The sample contains 120,000 or so distinct CDR3 sequences, 23% of which appear only once. This clonotype was detected many times. Its specificity is unknown. The sequenced sample was PBMCs, mostly from graft donor cells, obtained 180 days after TCRalphabeta/CD19-depleted stem cell transplant. This chain joins TRBV7-2 and TRBJ2-7; 12 bases align to TRBD2. The receptor was derived from a male patient aged 2 to 9 who had a stem cell transplant for chronic granulomatous disease, so the T cells may come from the graft donor. CDR3: CASSHVPGLAGYEQYF. In nucleotides, the CDR3 is TGTGCCAGCAGCCATGTACCGGGACTAGCGGGTTACGAGCAGTACTTC.